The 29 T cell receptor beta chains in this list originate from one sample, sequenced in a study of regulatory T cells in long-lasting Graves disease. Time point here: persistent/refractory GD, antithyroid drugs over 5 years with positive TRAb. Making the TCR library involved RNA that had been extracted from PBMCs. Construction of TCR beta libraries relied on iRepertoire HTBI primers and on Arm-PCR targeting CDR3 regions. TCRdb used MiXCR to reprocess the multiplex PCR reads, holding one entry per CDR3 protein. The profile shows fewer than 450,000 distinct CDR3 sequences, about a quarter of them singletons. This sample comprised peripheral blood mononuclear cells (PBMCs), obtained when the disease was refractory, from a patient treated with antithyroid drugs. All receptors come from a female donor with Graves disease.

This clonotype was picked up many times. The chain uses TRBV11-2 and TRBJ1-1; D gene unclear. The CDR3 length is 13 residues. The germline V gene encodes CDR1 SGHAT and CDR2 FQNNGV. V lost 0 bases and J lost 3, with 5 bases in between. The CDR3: CASSLDRHTEAFF. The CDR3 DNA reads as TGTGCCAGCAGCTTAGATCGACACACTGAAGCTTTCTTT.

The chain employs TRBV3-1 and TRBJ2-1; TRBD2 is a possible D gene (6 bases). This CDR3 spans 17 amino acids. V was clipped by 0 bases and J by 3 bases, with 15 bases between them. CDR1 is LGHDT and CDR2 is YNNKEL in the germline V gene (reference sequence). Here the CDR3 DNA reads TGTGCCAGCAGCCAAGAGTCCCGGGAGACTTTCTACAATGAGCAGTTCTTC. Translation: CASSQESRETFYNEQFF.

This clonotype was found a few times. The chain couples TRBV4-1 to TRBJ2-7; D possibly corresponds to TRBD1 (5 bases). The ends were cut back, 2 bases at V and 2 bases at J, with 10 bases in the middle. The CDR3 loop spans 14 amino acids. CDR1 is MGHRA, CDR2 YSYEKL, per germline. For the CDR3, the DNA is TGCGCCAGCAGCCAACCTACCAGGGCCTACGAGCAGTACTTC. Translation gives CASSQPTRAYEQYF.

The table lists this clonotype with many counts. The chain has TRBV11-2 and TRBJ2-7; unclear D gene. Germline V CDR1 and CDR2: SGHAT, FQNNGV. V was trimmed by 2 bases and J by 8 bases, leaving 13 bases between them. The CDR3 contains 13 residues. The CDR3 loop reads CASSLLSEKKQYF. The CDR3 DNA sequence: TGTGCCAGCAGCTTATTGTCTGAGAAAAAGCAGTACTTC.

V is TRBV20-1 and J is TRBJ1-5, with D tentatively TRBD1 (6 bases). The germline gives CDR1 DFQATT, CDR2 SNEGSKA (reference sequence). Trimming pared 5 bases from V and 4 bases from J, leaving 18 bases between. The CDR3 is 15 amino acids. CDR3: CSAHYPGQPNQPQHF. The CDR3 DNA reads TGCAGTGCTCACTACCCGGGACAACCAAATCAGCCCCAGCATTTT.

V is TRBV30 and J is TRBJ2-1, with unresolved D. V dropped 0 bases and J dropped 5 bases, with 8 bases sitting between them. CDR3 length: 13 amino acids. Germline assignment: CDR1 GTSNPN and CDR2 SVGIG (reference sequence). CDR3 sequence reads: CAWSVRLDNEQFF. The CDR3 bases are TGTGCCTGGAGTGTCCGACTCGACAATGAGCAGTTCTTC.

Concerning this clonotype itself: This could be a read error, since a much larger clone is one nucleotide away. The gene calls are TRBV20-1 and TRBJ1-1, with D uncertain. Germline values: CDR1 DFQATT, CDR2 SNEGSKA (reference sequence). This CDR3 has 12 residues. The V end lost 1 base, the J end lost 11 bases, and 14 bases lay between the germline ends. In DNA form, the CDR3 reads TGCAGTGCTAGAGCGTATAGCCCCGGCGCTTTCTTT. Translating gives CSARAYSPGAFF.

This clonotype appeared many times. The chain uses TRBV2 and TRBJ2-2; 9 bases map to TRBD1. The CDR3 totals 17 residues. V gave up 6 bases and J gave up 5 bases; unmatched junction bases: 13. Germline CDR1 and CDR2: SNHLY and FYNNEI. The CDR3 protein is CASSGDRGQGLTGELFF. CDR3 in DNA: TGTGCCAGCAGCGGGGATAGGGGACAGGGCTTAACCGGGGAGCTGTTTTTT.

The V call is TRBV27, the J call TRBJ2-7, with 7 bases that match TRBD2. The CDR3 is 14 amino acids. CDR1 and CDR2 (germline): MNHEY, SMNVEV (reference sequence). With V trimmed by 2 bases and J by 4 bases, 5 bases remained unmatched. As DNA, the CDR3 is TGTGCCAGCAGTTTAAGCGTGGGGGGGTACGAGCAGTACTTC. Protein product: CASSLSVGGYEQYF.

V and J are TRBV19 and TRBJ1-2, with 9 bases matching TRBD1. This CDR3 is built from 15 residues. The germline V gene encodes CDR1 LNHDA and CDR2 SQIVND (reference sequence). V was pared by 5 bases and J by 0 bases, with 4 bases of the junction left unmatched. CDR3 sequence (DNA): TGTGCCAGTAGTTCCGGGACAGGGACTAACTATGGCTACACCTTC. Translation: CASSSGTGTNYGYTF.

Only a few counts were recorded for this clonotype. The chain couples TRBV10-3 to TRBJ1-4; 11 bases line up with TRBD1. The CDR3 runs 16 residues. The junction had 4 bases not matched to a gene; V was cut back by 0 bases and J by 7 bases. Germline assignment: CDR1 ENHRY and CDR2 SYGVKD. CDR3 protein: CAISESTGTGGEKLFF. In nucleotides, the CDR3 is TGTGCCATCAGTGAGTCGACCGGGACAGGGGGTGAAAAACTGTTTTTT.

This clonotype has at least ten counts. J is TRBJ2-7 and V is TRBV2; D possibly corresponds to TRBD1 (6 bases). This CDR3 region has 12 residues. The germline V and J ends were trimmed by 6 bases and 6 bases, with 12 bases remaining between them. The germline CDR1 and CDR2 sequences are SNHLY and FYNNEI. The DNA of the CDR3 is TGTGCCAGCAGAGAACAGGGAACCGAGCAGTACTTC. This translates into CASREQGTEQYF.

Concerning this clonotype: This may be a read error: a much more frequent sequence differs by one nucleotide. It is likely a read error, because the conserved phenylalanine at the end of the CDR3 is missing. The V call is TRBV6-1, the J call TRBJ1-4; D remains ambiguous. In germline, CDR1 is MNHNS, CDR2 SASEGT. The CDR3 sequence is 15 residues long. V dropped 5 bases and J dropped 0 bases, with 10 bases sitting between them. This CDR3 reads CASSPDRATNEKLFS. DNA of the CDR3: TGTGCCAGCAGTCCCGACCGTGCAACTAATGAAAAACTGTTTTCT.

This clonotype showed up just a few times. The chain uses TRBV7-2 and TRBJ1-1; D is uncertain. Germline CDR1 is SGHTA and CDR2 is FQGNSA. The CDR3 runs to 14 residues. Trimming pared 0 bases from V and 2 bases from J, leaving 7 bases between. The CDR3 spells CASSLASKNTEAFF. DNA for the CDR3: TGTGCCAGCAGCTTAGCGTCTAAAAACACTGAAGCTTTCTTT. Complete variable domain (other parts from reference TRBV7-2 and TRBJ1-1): GAGVSQSPSNKVTEKGKDVELRCDPISGHTALYWYRQSLGQGLEFLIYFQGNSAPDKSGLPSDRFSAERTGGSVSTLTIQRTQQEDSAVYLCASSLASKNTEAFFGQGTRLTVV.

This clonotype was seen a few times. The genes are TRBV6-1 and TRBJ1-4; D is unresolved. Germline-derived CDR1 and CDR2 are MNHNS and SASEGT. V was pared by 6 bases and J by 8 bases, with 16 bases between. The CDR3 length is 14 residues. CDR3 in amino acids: CASREILKDEKLFF. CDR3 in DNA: TGTGCCAGCAGAGAGATTCTGAAGGACGAAAAACTGTTTTTT.

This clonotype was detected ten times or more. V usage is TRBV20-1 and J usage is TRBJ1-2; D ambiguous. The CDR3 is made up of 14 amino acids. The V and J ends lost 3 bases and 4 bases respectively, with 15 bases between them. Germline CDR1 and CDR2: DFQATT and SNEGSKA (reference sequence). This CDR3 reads CSASQFLDGYGYTF. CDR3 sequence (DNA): TGCAGTGCTAGTCAGTTCCTGGACGGCTATGGCTACACCTTC.

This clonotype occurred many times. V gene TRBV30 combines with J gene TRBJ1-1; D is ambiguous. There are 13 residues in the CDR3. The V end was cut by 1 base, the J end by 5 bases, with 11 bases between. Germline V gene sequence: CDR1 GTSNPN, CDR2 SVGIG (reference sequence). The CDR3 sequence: CAWSDSLRTEAFF. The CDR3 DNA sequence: TGTGCCTGGAGTGATAGCCTTAGAACTGAAGCTTTCTTT.

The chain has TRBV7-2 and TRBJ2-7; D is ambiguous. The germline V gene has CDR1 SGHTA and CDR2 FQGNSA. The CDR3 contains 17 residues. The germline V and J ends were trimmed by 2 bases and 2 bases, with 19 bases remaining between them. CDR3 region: CASSLSTRVGYPYEQYF. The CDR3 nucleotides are TGTGCCAGCAGCTTATCCACCCGAGTGGGATATCCCTACGAGCAGTACTTC.

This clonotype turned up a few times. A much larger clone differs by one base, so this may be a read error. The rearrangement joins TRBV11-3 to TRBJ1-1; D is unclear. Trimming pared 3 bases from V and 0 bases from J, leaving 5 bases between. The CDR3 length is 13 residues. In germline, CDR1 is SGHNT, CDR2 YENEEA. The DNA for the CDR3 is TGTGCCAGCAGCTTTGAGATGAACACTGAAGCTTTCTTT. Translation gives CASSFEMNTEAFF.

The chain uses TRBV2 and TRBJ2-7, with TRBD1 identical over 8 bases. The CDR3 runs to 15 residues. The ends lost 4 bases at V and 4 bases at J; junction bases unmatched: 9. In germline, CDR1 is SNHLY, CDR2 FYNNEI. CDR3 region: CASSVPRTGIYEQYF. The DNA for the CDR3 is TGTGCCAGCAGTGTCCCACGGACAGGGATATACGAGCAGTACTTC.

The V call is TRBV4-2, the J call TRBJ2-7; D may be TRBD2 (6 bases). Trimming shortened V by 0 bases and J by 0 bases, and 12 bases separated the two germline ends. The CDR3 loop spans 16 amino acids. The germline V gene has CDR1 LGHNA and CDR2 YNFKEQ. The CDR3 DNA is TGTGCCAGCAGCCAAGATGGTAGCGGTAGCTCCTACGAGCAGTACTTC. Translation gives CASSQDGSGSSYEQYF.

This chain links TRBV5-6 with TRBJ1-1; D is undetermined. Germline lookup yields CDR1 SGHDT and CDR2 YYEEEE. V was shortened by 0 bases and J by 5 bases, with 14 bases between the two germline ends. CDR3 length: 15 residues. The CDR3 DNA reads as TGTGCCAGCAGCTTGGCGCAATGGGTTGGAACTGAAGCTTTCTTT. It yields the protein CASSLAQWVGTEAFF.

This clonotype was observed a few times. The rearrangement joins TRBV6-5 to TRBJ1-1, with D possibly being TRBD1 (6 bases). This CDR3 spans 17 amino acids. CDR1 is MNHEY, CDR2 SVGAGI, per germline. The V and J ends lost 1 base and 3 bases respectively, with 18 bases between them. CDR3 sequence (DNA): TGTGCCAGCAGTTACTTTTTGGTGGGGGGCGAGTACACTGAAGCTTTCTTT. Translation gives CASSYFLVGGEYTEAFF.

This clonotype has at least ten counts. The CDR3 sequence: CASSLVGGGETQYF. CDR3 nucleotide sequence: TGTGCCAGCAGCTTAGTGGGGGGCGGTGAGACCCAGTACTTC. This chain connects TRBV7-2 to TRBJ2-5; D possibly uses TRBD1 or TRBD2 (6 bases each). There are 14 residues in the CDR3. The germline CDR1 and CDR2 sequences are SGHTA and FQGNSA. The germline V and J ends were trimmed by 1 base and 5 bases, with 11 bases remaining between them.

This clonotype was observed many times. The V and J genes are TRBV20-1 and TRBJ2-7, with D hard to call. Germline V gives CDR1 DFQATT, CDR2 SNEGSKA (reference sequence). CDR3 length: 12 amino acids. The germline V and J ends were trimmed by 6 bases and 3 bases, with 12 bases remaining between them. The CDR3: CSADASSYEQYF. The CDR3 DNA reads TGCAGTGCCGACGCGAGCAGCTACGAGCAGTACTTC.

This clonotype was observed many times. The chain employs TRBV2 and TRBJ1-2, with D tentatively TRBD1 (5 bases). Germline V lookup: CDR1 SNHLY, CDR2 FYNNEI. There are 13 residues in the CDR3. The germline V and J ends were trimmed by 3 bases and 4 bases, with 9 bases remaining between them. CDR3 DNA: TGTGCCAGCAGTGACAGGGTTGGCTATGGCTACACCTTC. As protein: CASSDRVGYGYTF.

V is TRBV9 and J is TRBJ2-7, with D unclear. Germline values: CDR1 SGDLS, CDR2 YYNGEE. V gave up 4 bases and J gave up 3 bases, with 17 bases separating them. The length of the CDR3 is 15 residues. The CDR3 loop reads CASSPTPVPDYEQYF. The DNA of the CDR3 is TGTGCCAGCAGCCCGACTCCGGTTCCGGACTACGAGCAGTACTTC. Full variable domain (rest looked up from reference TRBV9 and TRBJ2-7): DSGVTQTPKHLITATGQRVTLRCSPRSGDLSVYWYQQSLDQGLQFLIQYYNGEERAKGNILERFSAQQFPDLHSELNLSSLELGDSALYFCASSPTPVPDYEQYFGPGTRLTVT.

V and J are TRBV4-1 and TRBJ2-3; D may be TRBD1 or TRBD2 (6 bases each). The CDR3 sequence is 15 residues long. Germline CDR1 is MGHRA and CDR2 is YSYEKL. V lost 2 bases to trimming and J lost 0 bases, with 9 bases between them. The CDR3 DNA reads TGCGCCAGCAGCCAACGAGGGGGGAGCACAGATACGCAGTATTTT. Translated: CASSQRGGSTDTQYF.

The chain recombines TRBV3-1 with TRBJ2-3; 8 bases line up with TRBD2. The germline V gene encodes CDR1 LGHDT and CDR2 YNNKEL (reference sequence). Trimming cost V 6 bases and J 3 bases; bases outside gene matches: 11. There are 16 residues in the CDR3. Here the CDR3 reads CASSQFQAGVTDTQYF. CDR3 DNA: TGTGCCAGCAGTCAATTCCAAGCGGGAGTTACAGATACGCAGTATTTT.